This T cell receptor beta chain emerged from a study of human T cells and chemical hapten exposure. Study background: 2% DPC applied to an approximately 2 cm by approximately 2 cm arm area sensitized donors.

Germline V gene sequence: CDR1 SEHNR, CDR2 FQNEAQ (reference sequence). CDR3 length equals 13 residues. This clonotype turned up a few times. The antigen remains unidentified. Library construction involved attaching unique molecular identifiers to individual cDNA molecules, which allowed quantitative, reproducible TCR counting. TCRdb fed the RACE reads into MiXCR, producing one record per CDR3 protein. The sample lists some 79,000 distinct CDR3 sequences; about 8% were seen once. Stated time point: patch test 1, 2 weeks after DPC sensitization. Treatment specified: therapeutic diphenylcyclopropenone sensitization with weekly scalp DPC. The drawing of blood occurred before each patch test was applied. Study results and caveats: Clustering by CDR3 similarity yielded significantly more large clusters from expanded TCRs than controls.

The source of this sequence is a woman aged 25 to 39 with alopecia areata. Some clones in this sample may be carry-over from other donors' samples. The sequences come from whole blood, collected in connection with sensitization to the hapten diphenylcyclopropenone (DPC). The chain has TRBV7-9 and TRBJ1-1, with 7 nucleotides matching TRBD1. CDR3 loop: CAGGGIRNTEAFF. CDR3 coding DNA: TGTGCAGGAGGGGGCATCAGGAACACTGAAGCTTTCTTT. Full variable domain (missing parts from reference TRBV7-9 and TRBJ1-1): DTGVSQNPRHKITKRGQNVTFRCDPISEHNRLYWYRQTLGQGPEFLTYFQNEAQLEKSRLLSDRFSAERPKGSFSTLEIQRTEQGDSAMYLCAGGGIRNTEAFFGQGTRLTVV.